By its share, the clone carrying this TCR beta chain is medium-sized. Its antigen is unidentified. Multiplex PCR employing 32 V and 13 J primers generated amplicons of the TCR beta CDR3. TCRdb used MiXCR to reprocess the multiplex PCR reads, holding one entry per CDR3 protein. The sample yields roughly 3,000 distinct CDR3 sequences, roughly 40% seen once. These data originate in a study of immune heterogeneity within non-small cell lung tumors. The overall study: Tumors were classified as 4 squamous cell carcinomas, about nine non-squamous carcinomas and 1 not otherwise specified. Study findings and constraints: Site-unique high-frequency clones occurred alongside identical dominant CDR3 beta clonotypes that recurred across tumor sites within a patient. Local clonality of T cells correlated moderately yet significantly with local tumor mutational burden (R around 0.31).

Genomic DNA extracted from bulk tumor tissue served as template. A total of about 540 ng was used per sample. Several spatially distant biopsies were obtained per primary tumor intraoperatively. Patients went through curative surgery, and their non-small cell lung cancer was untreated and newly diagnosed. Germline values: CDR1 LGHDT, CDR2 YNNKEL (reference sequence). Trimming took off 1 base at V and 14 bases at J, with 12 bases between the two ends. The CDR3 covers 13 residues. The receptor was derived from a woman in her fifties or sixties with non-small cell lung cancer. The sequencing input was lung tumor tissue. The chain uses TRBV3-1 and TRBJ1-6; no clear D. In DNA, the CDR3 is TGTGCCAGCAGCCAAGTTGGAAAGGGCTCCCTCCACTTT. Translating it yields CASSQVGKGSLHF.